The 2 T cell receptor beta chains presented below share a single source sample, sequenced in a study of blood T cell repertoires in COVID-19. The assay was immunoSEQ multiplex PCR, and TCRdb's table has in-frame clones only and misses some. This table has approximately 170,000 clones, 79% appearing once. Sequenced sample: PBMCs or T cells enriched from blood (not recorded which). These receptors originate from a woman aged 70-85 years in a cohort exposed to, infected with or recovered from COVID-19 (not recorded which).

This clone came up once. The chain uses TRBV28 and TRBJ2-7, with 14 bases lining up with TRBD2. With 5 bases clipped from V and 2 bases from J, the junction kept 14 bases outside the gene matches. The CDR3 is 19 amino acids. Germline V gene lookup returns CDR1 MDHEN and CDR2 SYDVKM. This chain's CDR3 is CASSGFESGLAGVPYEQYF. CDR3 nucleotide sequence: TGTGCCAGCAGTGGTTTTGAGTCGGGACTAGCGGGAGTGCCCTACGAGCAGTACTTC.

This clone was detected a few times. The rearrangement uses TRBV5-4 and TRBJ2-5; 7 bases agree with TRBD1. Germline-derived CDR1 and CDR2 are SGHNT and YYREEE (reference sequence). The CDR3 covers 14 residues. V lost 4 bases to trimming and J lost 3 bases; unmatched junction nucleotides: 6. Here the CDR3 DNA reads TGTGCCAGCAGCCCTAATACAGGGGAAGAGACCCAGTACTTC. It specifies CASSPNTGEETQYF.